Sequencing of this T cell receptor beta chain was carried out in a study of cytomegalovirus exposure and HLA in healthy donors. For the study at large: From donors who were HLA-typed, an early data release held about 85 million unique TCRs. Study findings and constraints: Cytomegalovirus status was reportedly diagnosed by the classifier with high specificity and sensitivity.

The primer mix had 60 Vbeta and 13 Jbeta primers. Profiling relied on immunoSEQ multiplex PCR, and the TCRdb table lists in-frame clones only, not all of them. The sample data list roughly 100,000 clones. Worth noting for this clone: Its antigen is as yet unknown.

The germline CDR1 and CDR2 sequences are SNHLY and FYNNEI. Trimming removed 6 bases from V and 7 bases from J; junction bases left unmatched: 4. CDR3 size: 15 residues. Sequences were obtained from PBMCs. This clonotype was sampled from a man aged 35 to 55 in good health and CMV-seronegative. V usage is TRBV2 and J usage is TRBJ2-1; the match to TRBD2 covers 15 bases. CDR3 loop: CASRFGTSGRNEQFF. CDR3 sequence (DNA): TGTGCCAGCAGATTCGGGACTAGCGGGAGGAATGAGCAGTTCTTC.